These 31 T cell receptor beta chains were all obtained from the same sample, sequenced in a study of CD8 T cells in ankylosing spondylitis. Overall study findings and caveats: In ankylosing spondylitis blood, a motif of several highly homologous TCR beta variants appeared characteristic.

Each CDR3 protein is one row after TCRdb ran MiXCR on the 5' RACE reads. The data show hundreds of thousands of distinct CDR3 sequences, about an eighth seen once. These receptors have no known antigen. What was sequenced was blood, either unsorted or a sorted T cell fraction (not recorded which). Every receptor here comes from a male donor with ankylosing spondylitis.

This clonotype has a count of ten or more. CDR3 DNA: TGCAGCGTTGAAGGGACAGGGGGGTACCAAGAGACCCAGTACTTC. Its protein product is CSVEGTGGYQETQYF. This chain uses TRBV29-1 with TRBJ2-5; 10 nucleotides align to TRBD1. CDR1 SQVTM and CDR2 ANQGSEA come from the germline V gene. Losses at the gene ends were 1 base for V and 0 bases for J; bases not matched to a gene: 2. The CDR3 loop spans 15 amino acids.

This rearrangement joins TRBV2 to TRBJ2-2, with TRBD2 as a possible D gene (6 bases). CDR3 length: 15 amino acids. Germline V CDR1 and CDR2: SNHLY, FYNNEI. V was trimmed by 6 bases and J by 4 bases, leaving 15 bases between them. The CDR3 region is CASSHKWGGTGELFF. The CDR3 nucleotides are TGTGCCAGCAGCCACAAATGGGGAGGCACCGGGGAGCTGTTTTTT.

The chain recombines TRBV6-5 with TRBJ2-7, with 9 nucleotides matching TRBD1. Per the germline V gene, CDR1 is MNHEY and CDR2 is SVGAGI. J gave up 12 bases and V 2 bases, and 2 bases lay outside the gene matches. This CDR3 has 11 amino acids. The DNA of the CDR3 is TGTGCCAGCAGTTACGGGACAGGGACGTACTTC. It codes for CASSYGTGTYF.

This clonotype was seen many times. The chain carries TRBV20-1 and TRBJ2-2; TRBD2 might be the D (5 bases). V was clipped by 2 bases and J by 7 bases, with 8 bases between them. The germline CDR1 and CDR2 sequences are DFQATT and SNEGSKA (reference sequence). The CDR3 covers 12 residues. The CDR3 protein is CSARLADGELFF. The CDR3 DNA reads TGCAGTGCTAGACTAGCTGACGGGGAGCTGTTTTTT.

The V gene is TRBV28, the J gene TRBJ2-2, with 9 positions matching TRBD1. V dropped 4 bases and J dropped 5; count of bases not matched to a gene: 5. The CDR3 is made up of 15 amino acids. Looked up from germline, CDR1 is MDHEN and CDR2 is SYDVKM. CDR3 bases: TGTGCCAGCAGTTCAGGGACAGGGTGGACCGGGGAGCTGTTTTTT. Encoded protein: CASSSGTGWTGELFF.

The rearrangement links TRBV20-1 to TRBJ2-2; D may be TRBD2 (7 bases). V was trimmed by 3 bases and J by 7 bases, leaving 12 bases between them. Germline values: CDR1 DFQATT, CDR2 SNEGSKA (reference sequence). The CDR3 spans 13 residues. The CDR3 region has the DNA TGCAGTGCTAGCCGGGGGGCCCGCGGGGAGCTGTTTTTT. Its protein product is CSASRGARGELFF.

This clonotype was picked up a small number of times. The CDR3 region has the DNA TGTGCCAGCAGCACCCCAGGGGGGGGCATTCAGTACTTC. Protein product: CASSTPGGGIQYF. This chain uses TRBV5-6 with TRBJ2-4; D tentatively reads TRBD1 or TRBD2 (7 bases each). Germline-derived CDR1 and CDR2 are SGHDT and YYEEEE. The CDR3 extends over 13 amino acids. With 4 bases removed from V and 9 bases from J, the gap between germline ends came to 14 bases.

This clonotype was detected a few times. The chain links TRBV20-1 to TRBJ1-5; D is unclear. Germline CDR1 is DFQATT and CDR2 is SNEGSKA (reference sequence). The germline V and J ends were trimmed by 5 bases and 0 bases, with 8 bases remaining between them. CDR3 length equals 13 residues. The CDR3 nucleotides are TGCAGTGCTGGGAGACCTAGCAATCAGCCCCAGCATTTT. Amino acid sequence: CSAGRPSNQPQHF.

The table lists this clonotype with a few counts. V and J are TRBV4-3 and TRBJ2-5, with TRBD2 matching over 11 bases. The J segment lost 5 bases and the V segment lost 2 bases, leaving 4 bases of the junction unmatched. Germline V gives CDR1 LGHNA, CDR2 YSLEER. This CDR3 has 15 amino acids. CDR3 region: CASSQHSGRGETQYF. For the CDR3, the DNA is TGCGCCAGCAGCCAACATAGCGGGAGGGGGGAGACCCAGTACTTC.

This clonotype has only a few counts. J is TRBJ2-6 and V is TRBV7-2; D gene unclear. V was trimmed by 1 base and J by 2 bases, leaving 6 bases between them. The CDR3 sequence is 15 residues long. CDR1 is SGHTA and CDR2 is FQGNSA in the germline V gene. DNA of the CDR3: TGTGCCAGCAGCTTAGAGGCGACTGGGGCCAACGTCCTGACTTTC. Translated: CASSLEATGANVLTF.

This rearrangement joins TRBV7-2 to TRBJ1-6; D is unclear. Germline V lookup: CDR1 SGHTA, CDR2 FQGNSA. The CDR3 consists of 15 residues. Trimming removed 1 base from V and 7 bases from J, with 11 bases in between. The CDR3 spells CASSLDGGRNSPLHF. CDR3 sequence (DNA): TGTGCCAGCAGCTTAGATGGAGGGAGAAATTCACCCCTCCACTTT.

This clonotype was seen only once. This may come from a read error, since a much larger clone is one base off. The chain is built from TRBV10-3 and TRBJ1-6, with TRBD1 identical over 7 bases. CDR3 length: 16 amino acids. Germline loops: CDR1 ENHRY, CDR2 SYGVKD. The V and J ends lost 4 bases and 9 bases, in that order; junction bases with no gene match: 12. CDR3 coding DNA: TGTGCCATCAGTGCATTTACCGGGACAGACTTTTCACCCCTCCACTTT. This codes for CAISAFTGTDFSPLHF.

This clonotype was seen a handful of times. The chain employs TRBV20-1 and TRBJ2-5, with 8 nucleotides matching TRBD1. The J segment lost 4 bases and the V segment lost 5 bases, leaving 6 bases of the junction unmatched. Germline loops: CDR1 DFQATT, CDR2 SNEGSKA (reference sequence). The CDR3 runs to 13 residues. This chain's CDR3 is CSAPDRVAETQYF. The CDR3 nucleotides read TGCAGTGCTCCGGACAGGGTAGCAGAGACCCAGTACTTC.

The rearrangement uses TRBV27 and TRBJ1-1; D ambiguous. CDR1 and CDR2 from the germline V gene are MNHEY and SMNVEV (reference sequence). Deletions cut 0 bases from V and 5 bases from J, with 10 bases between. This CDR3 contains 14 residues. The CDR3 DNA is TGTGCCAGCAGTTTATCTCACATGTCGACTGAAGCTTTCTTT. Residues: CASSLSHMSTEAFF.

The gene calls are TRBV20-1 and TRBJ2-7; D might be TRBD2 (5 bases). This CDR3 comprises 15 residues. The germline CDR1 and CDR2 sequences are DFQATT and SNEGSKA (reference sequence). V lost 0 bases, J lost 6 bases, and 18 bases lay in between. CDR3 bases: TGCAGTGCTAGAGATGCGGGCCTCATCTTGTCCGAGCAGTACTTC. Translated: CSARDAGLILSEQYF.

This clonotype has just a few counts. The chain employs TRBV2 and TRBJ1-6; no definite D call. Germline values: CDR1 SNHLY, CDR2 FYNNEI. V lost 4 bases to trimming and J lost 5 bases, with 6 bases between them. The CDR3 extends over 13 amino acids. As DNA, the CDR3 is TGTGCCAGCAGTGGGGAAAATAATTCACCCCTCCACTTT. Translation: CASSGENNSPLHF.

This clonotype was seen ten or more times. The chain recombines TRBV4-2 with TRBJ2-7; TRBD2 matches 8 bases. V lost 0 bases, J lost 7 bases, and 8 bases stayed unmatched. This CDR3 has 15 residues. Germline V gene sequence: CDR1 LGHNA, CDR2 YNFKEQ. The CDR3 bases are TGTGCCAGCAGCCAAGATCACGGGAGGGCCCGGGAGCAGTACTTC. This sequence encodes CASSQDHGRAREQYF.

This rearrangement joins TRBV5-6 to TRBJ2-6; 9 bases map to TRBD1. With V trimmed by 3 bases and J by 2 bases, 6 bases remained unmatched. The CDR3 contains 17 residues. Looked up from germline, CDR1 is SGHDT and CDR2 is YYEEEE. CDR3 bases: TGTGCCAGCAGCTCGGGACAGGGTAGAGCTGGGGCCAACGTCCTGACTTTC. Its protein is CASSSGQGRAGANVLTF.

The V call is TRBV9, the J call TRBJ2-5; TRBD1 agrees at 8 bases. Germline CDR1 and CDR2: SGDLS and YYNGEE. This CDR3 is 14 amino acids long. Trimming at V came to 2 bases and at J to 5 bases, leaving 5 bases not matched to a gene. The CDR3 region has the DNA TGTGCCAGCAGCGTCAGGGGGCTCGTGGAGACCCAGTACTTC. Translating it yields CASSVRGLVETQYF.

There are many counts of this clonotype. This chain connects TRBV4-3 to TRBJ1-1; D is unresolved. V was cut by 4 bases and J by 5 bases, with 14 bases left in between. The CDR3 totals 14 residues. Germline loops: CDR1 LGHNA, CDR2 YSLEER. The CDR3 DNA follows: TGCGCCAGCAGCCGACTAGCGGGAGGTACTGAAGCTTTCTTT. It specifies CASSRLAGGTEAFF.

The J gene is TRBJ2-1, the V gene TRBV6-2 or TRBV6-3; TRBD1 aligns across 8 bases. The V gene's germline CDR1 is MNHEY and CDR2 SVGEGT. V lost 5 bases and J lost 5; bases outside the gene matches: 14. The CDR3 totals 17 residues. CDR3 sequence (DNA): TGTGCCAGCAGTCCACGACCCCACAGGGGGTCCAACAATGAGCAGTTCTTC. It codes for CASSPRPHRGSNNEQFF.

The chain uses TRBV20-1 and TRBJ2-1; 11 nucleotides line up with TRBD2. V trimming: 3 bases; J trimming: 7 bases; junction bases outside the gene matches: 11. The length of the CDR3 is 16 residues. The germline V gene encodes CDR1 DFQATT and CDR2 SNEGSKA (reference sequence). The CDR3 region is CSARRLAGGSVNEQFF. The DNA of the CDR3 is TGCAGTGCTAGGAGGCTAGCGGGAGGTTCCGTAAATGAGCAGTTCTTC.

The genes are TRBV24-1 and TRBJ2-6, with D unresolved. The ends were cut back, 4 bases at V and 1 base at J, with 10 bases in the middle. CDR3 length: 16 amino acids. Germline V gene data show CDR1 as KGHDR and CDR2 as SFDVKD. As DNA, the CDR3 is TGTGCCACCAGTGACCATAGGGATTCTGGGGCCAACGTCCTGACTTTC. Translating it yields CATSDHRDSGANVLTF.

This clonotype was seen many times. The chain has TRBV18 and TRBJ2-1; 12 bases align to TRBD2. Germline V gives CDR1 KGHSH, CDR2 LQKENI. This CDR3 spans 15 amino acids. V was clipped by 8 bases and J by 4 bases; unmatched bases: 6. CDR3 nucleotides: TGTGCCAGCAGCACCGGGACTAGCGGGTACAATGAGCAGTTCTTC. Its translation: CASSTGTSGYNEQFF.

At least ten counts were recorded for this clonotype. This rearrangement joins TRBV28 to TRBJ1-2; no definite D call. The germline gives CDR1 MDHEN, CDR2 SYDVKM. This CDR3 is 12 amino acids long. V lost 3 bases and J lost 2, with 4 bases in between. CDR3 sequence: CASSLTNYGYTF. CDR3 nucleotides: TGTGCCAGCAGTTTGACAAACTATGGCTACACCTTC.

This chain connects TRBV20-1 to TRBJ1-1, with a tentative D call TRBD1 (5 bases). Trimming cost V 1 base and J 1 base, with 13 bases left between them. CDR3 length: 15 amino acids. Germline V lookup: CDR1 DFQATT, CDR2 SNEGSKA (reference sequence). The CDR3, as DNA: TGCAGTGCTAGAGTCGGGGCTTGGTCGAACACTGAAGCTTTCTTT. Protein sequence: CSARVGAWSNTEAFF.

There are many counts of this clonotype. This chain uses TRBV20-1 with TRBJ2-3; 7 positions match TRBD2. The V gene's germline CDR1 is DFQATT and CDR2 SNEGSKA (reference sequence). Unmatched junction bases numbered 4, after V lost 4 bases and J lost 0 bases. This CDR3 is built from 14 residues. The CDR3 DNA is TGCAGTGCTACCCTAGCGGCTAGCACAGATACGCAGTATTTT. Its protein is CSATLAASTDTQYF.

V gene TRBV20-1 combines with J gene TRBJ2-7; TRBD1 aligns across 11 bases. Unmatched junction bases numbered 11, after V lost 8 bases and J lost 2 bases. Germline values: CDR1 DFQATT, CDR2 SNEGSKA (reference sequence). The CDR3 length is 15 residues. The CDR3 is CSFLAGTGGTYEQYF. The DNA for the CDR3 is TGCAGTTTTTTAGCCGGGACAGGGGGAACCTACGAGCAGTACTTC.

This clonotype occurred a few times. The CDR3 here is CSARGDLQSTYGYTF. The CDR3 nucleotides are TGCAGTGCTAGAGGTGACCTTCAGTCAACTTATGGCTACACCTTC. The rearrangement joins TRBV20-1 to TRBJ1-2; no clear D. Deletions cut 1 base from V and 5 bases from J, with 17 bases between. This CDR3 is 15 amino acids long. From germline, CDR1 is DFQATT and CDR2 SNEGSKA (reference sequence).

V is TRBV20-1 and J is TRBJ1-2, with 8 bases aligning to TRBD1. This CDR3 is built from 15 residues. The V and J ends lost 3 bases and 3 bases, in that order; junction bases with no gene match: 9. Germline CDR1 and CDR2: DFQATT and SNEGSKA (reference sequence). The CDR3 sequence: CSARWWQGAYYGYTF. CDR3 sequence (DNA): TGCAGTGCTAGGTGGTGGCAGGGGGCTTACTATGGCTACACCTTC.

This clonotype appeared a few times. This chain connects TRBV5-5 to TRBJ2-2; 7 bases match TRBD1. The CDR3 length is 14 residues. V was clipped by 2 bases and J by 6 bases; unmatched bases: 4. Per the germline V gene, CDR1 is SGHKS and CDR2 is YYEKEE (reference sequence). The CDR3 loop reads CASSFRTGSGELFF. CDR3 nucleotides: TGTGCCAGCAGCTTCCGGACAGGATCCGGGGAGCTGTTTTTT.